Each of the 2 T cell receptor beta chains below was sequenced from the same sample in a study of post-analysis software for immune sequencing data. Broader study findings: Four or five TRBV segments were more frequent in patients than controls; TRBV5-6, TRBV5-1 and TRBV20-1 belonged to this group.

Their cognate antigens are unknown. TCR beta cDNA libraries had unique molecular identifiers. Each CDR3 protein is one row after TCRdb ran MiXCR on the PCR reads. This sample has about half a million distinct CDR3 sequences, with 34% found just once. The material sequenced was blood. These receptors came from a girl aged 2 to 17 with multiple sclerosis.

The chain recombines TRBV29-1 with TRBJ1-2, with 8 bases fitting TRBD1. The CDR3 extends over 15 amino acids. The germline V gene encodes CDR1 SQVTM and CDR2 ANQGSEA. Trimming removed 2 bases from V and 7 bases from J; junction bases left unmatched: 12. This CDR3 is CSVERSSGQGSGYTF. CDR3 coding DNA: TGCAGCGTTGAAAGGAGTAGCGGACAGGGTTCTGGCTACACCTTC. The full variable domain, completed using reference TRBV29-1 and TRBJ1-2, is SAVISQKPSRDICQRGTSLTIQCQVDSQVTMMFWYRQQPGQSLTLIATANQGSEATYESGFVIDKFPISRPNLTFSTLTVSNMSPEDSSIYLCSVERSSGQGSGYTFGSGTRLTVV.

As concerns this clonotype: A clone one base away is much larger, so this may be a read error. V and J are TRBV3-1 and TRBJ2-5, with D hard to call. The length of the CDR3 is 14 residues. V was pared by 4 bases and J by 4 bases, with 13 bases between. The V gene's germline CDR1 is LGHDT and CDR2 YNNKEL (reference sequence). The CDR3 sequence: CASSPYGPPETQYF. The CDR3, as DNA: TGTGCCAGCAGCCCGTATGGACCACCAGAGACCCAGTACTTC.